These 28 T cell receptor beta chains were sequenced from one sample in a study of CD8+ T cells in alopecia areata. Reverse transcribed after extraction, RNA yielded cDNA as the sequencing template. The data were produced by immunoSEQ multiplex PCR, yet TCRdb's version contains in-frame clones alone and is incomplete. Among 170,000 or so clones listed, roughly 61% were seen once. As to treatment: oral pan-JAK inhibitor, 5-10 mg twice daily. The specimen comprised CD8+ T cells sorted from blood, sampled at week 24, from a patient treated with tofacitinib. All receptors derive from a human donor with alopecia areata.

The V call is TRBV30, the J call TRBJ1-1, with 7 bases fitting TRBD1. With V trimmed by 0 bases and J by 1 base, 5 bases remained unmatched. This CDR3 has 15 residues. CDR1 is GTSNPN and CDR2 is SVGIG in the germline V gene (reference sequence). CDR3 bases: TGTGCCTGGAGTGTGGCGACAGGGCGGAACACTGAAGCTTTCTTT. This gives the protein CAWSVATGRNTEAFF.

V gene TRBV4-1 combines with J gene TRBJ1-2, with D maybe TRBD1 (6 bases). Germline CDR1 and CDR2: MGHRA and YSYEKL. V lost 5 bases and J 2 bases, leaving 12 bases between the germline ends. The CDR3 spans 14 residues. This chain's CDR3 is CASSFRGENYGYTF. The CDR3 DNA reads as TGCGCCAGCAGCTTCAGGGGTGAGAACTATGGCTACACCTTC.

The genes are TRBV7-9 and TRBJ2-1, with a tentative D call TRBD2 (6 bases). There are 14 residues in the CDR3. CDR1 and CDR2 from the germline V gene are SEHNR and FQNEAQ (reference sequence). V was cut by 3 bases and J by 5 bases, with 11 bases left in between. The CDR3 region has the DNA TGTGCCAGCAGCTTGGTTAGCGGCGACAATGAGCAGTTCTTC. Protein: CASSLVSGDNEQFF.

This clone showed up just a few times. The identical CDR3 is also encoded by other nucleotide sequences in the sample. The chain uses TRBV2 and TRBJ2-3; D unresolved. Germline CDR1 is SNHLY and CDR2 is FYNNEI. Trimming shortened V by 4 bases and J by 6 bases, and 2 bases separated the two germline ends. The CDR3 loop spans 10 amino acids. CDR3 amino acids: CASSGDTQYF. CDR3 nucleotides: TGTGCCAGCAGTGGTGATACGCAGTATTTT.

The genes are TRBV29-1 and TRBJ2-1; TRBD2 aligns across 8 bases. This CDR3 comprises 13 residues. Germline loops: CDR1 SQVTM, CDR2 ANQGSEA. Losses at the gene ends were 5 bases for V and 3 bases for J; bases not matched to a gene: 3. Here the CDR3 DNA reads TGCAGCGTTAGCGGGGGAGACTACAATGAGCAGTTCTTC. Translating it yields CSVSGGDYNEQFF.

The rearrangement links TRBV7-6 to TRBJ1-2; TRBD1 is a possible D gene (6 bases). The CDR3 extends over 16 amino acids. Germline V lookup: CDR1 SGHVS, CDR2 FNYEAQ. The V end was cut by 5 bases, the J end by 0 bases, with 16 bases between. In DNA, the CDR3 is TGTGCCAGCAGCCTCACCGCAGGGGTCCCTAACTATGGCTACACCTTC. Protein sequence: CASSLTAGVPNYGYTF.

This clone has ten or more counts. The CDR3 nucleotides read TGTGCCAGCACCCCCTCCTATAATTCACCCCTCCACTTT. As protein: CASTPSYNSPLHF. The J gene is TRBJ1-6, the V gene TRBV2; D ambiguous. The CDR3 is 13 amino acids. Germline CDR1 reads SNHLY; CDR2 reads FYNNEI. V was clipped by 7 bases and J by 0 bases, with 4 bases between them.

Here the CDR3 reads CSVEAGRGSYNEQFF. CDR3 in DNA: TGCAGCGTTGAGGCAGGACGAGGTTCCTACAATGAGCAGTTCTTC. V usage is TRBV29-1 and J usage is TRBJ2-1; no clear D. Germline-derived CDR1 and CDR2 are SQVTM and ANQGSEA. This CDR3 has 15 residues. Trimming stripped 3 bases from V and 1 base from J, with 13 bases between.

The chain has TRBV7-3 and TRBJ2-5; 8 bases line up with TRBD2. V dropped 0 bases and J dropped 5; count of bases not matched to a gene: 8. The CDR3 runs 16 residues. Germline V gene lookup returns CDR1 SGHTA and CDR2 FQGTGA. CDR3 sequence reads: CASSLTILAGPETQYF. CDR3 sequence (DNA): TGTGCCAGCAGCTTAACGATCCTAGCGGGCCCCGAGACCCAGTACTTC. Drawing the rest from reference TRBV7-3 and TRBJ2-5, the complete variable domain is GAGVSQTPSNKVTEKGKYVELRCDPISGHTALYWYRQSLGQGPEFLIYFQGTGAADDSGLPNDRFFAVRPEGSVSTLKIQRTERGDSAVYLCASSLTILAGPETQYFGPGTRLLVL.

The J gene is TRBJ2-2, the V gene TRBV10-3; 7 nucleotides align to TRBD1. CDR3 size: 16 residues. Germline V lookup: CDR1 ENHRY, CDR2 SYGVKD. V trimming: 3 bases; J trimming: 4 bases; junction bases outside the gene matches: 8. CDR3 coding DNA: TGTGCCATCAGTGATGAGGGGGCCGCTGGCACCGGGGAGCTGTTTTTT. Amino acids: CAISDEGAAGTGELFF.

This clone appeared once. This sample includes further DNA sequences coding for the same CDR3. V usage is TRBV30 and J usage is TRBJ2-5, with D possibly TRBD1 on 5 matching bases. Germline V gene data show CDR1 as GTSNPN and CDR2 as SVGIG (reference sequence). The CDR3 spans 13 residues. The V and J ends lost 1 base and 1 base respectively, with 7 bases between them. CDR3 amino acids: CAWSGGGQETQYF. CDR3 DNA: TGTGCCTGGAGTGGGGGCGGCCAAGAGACCCAGTACTTC. The whole variable domain, remainder taken from reference TRBV30 and TRBJ2-5, is SQTIHQWPATLVQPVGSPLSLECTVEGTSNPNLYWYRQAAGRGLQLLFYSVGIGQISSEVPQNLSASRPQDRQFILSSKKLLLSDSGFYLCAWSGGGQETQYFGPGTRLLVL.

This chain uses TRBV5-1 with TRBJ1-3, with D possibly being TRBD1 (6 bases). This CDR3 comprises 13 residues. Trimming removed 6 bases from V and 0 bases from J, with 7 bases in between. The germline CDR1 and CDR2 sequences are SGHRS and YFSETQ. This chain's CDR3 is CASKGDSGNTIYF. In nucleotides, the CDR3 is TGCGCCAGCAAGGGGGACTCTGGAAACACCATATATTTT. The variable domain in full, with the rest retrieved from reference TRBV5-1 and TRBJ1-3, is KAGVTQTPRYLIKTRGQQVTLSCSPISGHRSVSWYQQTPGQGLQFLFEYFSETQRNKGNFPGRFSGRQFSNSRSEMNVSTLELGDSALYLCASKGDSGNTIYFGEGSWLTVV.

This chain joins TRBV13 and TRBJ1-6; unclear D gene. The CDR3 has 14 amino acids. Trimming pared 3 bases from V and 7 bases from J, leaving 10 bases between. Germline assignment: CDR1 PRHDT and CDR2 FYEKMQ (reference sequence). The DNA of the CDR3 is TGTGCCAGCAGCTTCATTGGGCCGAATTCACCCCTCCACTTT. The encoded protein is CASSFIGPNSPLHF. The variable domain in full, with the rest retrieved from reference TRBV13 and TRBJ1-6, is AAGVIQSPRHLIKEKRETATLKCYPIPRHDTVYWYQQGPGQDPQFLISFYEKMQSDKGSIPDRFSAQQFSDYHSELNMSSLELGDSALYFCASSFIGPNSPLHFGNGTRLTVT.

This clone was seen a few times. The gene calls are TRBV29-1 and TRBJ2-5; D gene ambiguous. The CDR3 loop spans 12 amino acids. Germline loops: CDR1 SQVTM, CDR2 ANQGSEA. V was cut by 3 bases and J by 4 bases, with 9 bases left in between. The CDR3 region is CSVDRVPETQYF. DNA for the CDR3: TGCAGCGTTGACCGGGTGCCAGAGACCCAGTACTTC.

The rearrangement joins TRBV12-5 to TRBJ2-7; D gene ambiguous. Trimming pared 0 bases from V and 2 bases from J, leaving 14 bases between. This CDR3 is built from 16 residues. Germline lookup yields CDR1 LGHNT and CDR2 FRNRAP. CDR3 sequence reads: CASGLVGALSAYEQYF. CDR3 DNA sequence: TGTGCTAGTGGTTTGGTGGGCGCTTTGAGTGCCTACGAGCAGTACTTC. The complete variable domain, with remaining parts taken from reference TRBV12-5 and TRBJ2-7, reads DARVTQTPRHKVTEMGQEVTMRCQPILGHNTVFWYRQTMMQGLELLAYFRNRAPLDDSGMPKDRFSAEMPDATLATLKIQPSEPRDSAVYFCASGLVGALSAYEQYFGPGTRLTVT.

This chain links TRBV14 with TRBJ2-1; D gene unclear. Trimming took off 5 bases at V and 6 bases at J, with 11 bases between the two ends. The CDR3 runs 13 residues. Germline values: CDR1 SGHDN, CDR2 FVKESK. The CDR3, as DNA: TGTGCCAGCAGCTTCGGACGTACCAATGAGCAGTTCTTC. This sequence encodes CASSFGRTNEQFF.

The gene calls are TRBV6-5 and TRBJ2-5; D perhaps matches TRBD1 (5 bases). Deletions cut 5 bases from V and 5 bases from J, with 12 bases between. The CDR3 has 13 residues. The V gene's germline CDR1 is MNHEY and CDR2 SVGAGI. CDR3 in DNA: TGTGCCAGCAGTGATGGGGCACGGGAGACCCAGTACTTC. Protein product: CASSDGARETQYF.

This chain links TRBV30 with TRBJ2-7, with TRBD1 matching over 7 bases. Germline CDR1 GTSNPN, CDR2 SVGIG (reference sequence). V was pared by 3 bases and J by 6 bases, with 5 bases of the junction left unmatched. This CDR3 is built from 12 residues. CDR3 nucleotide sequence: TGTGCCTGGAGCCAAAGGACAGGCGAGCAGTACTTC. This gives the protein CAWSQRTGEQYF.

The chain carries TRBV4-2 and TRBJ2-5, with 7 bases that match TRBD2. V was pared by 4 bases and J by 4 bases, with 9 bases of the junction left unmatched. CDR3 length: 15 amino acids. The germline gives CDR1 LGHNA, CDR2 YNFKEQ. The CDR3 nucleotides read TGTGCCAGCAGCCCCCGACTAGCTTCACGAGAGACCCAGTACTTC. This encodes CASSPRLASRETQYF.

This sequence joins TRBV2 and TRBJ2-6, with D unresolved. V lost 6 bases and J 0 bases, leaving 9 bases between the germline ends. Germline CDR1 and CDR2: SNHLY and FYNNEI. The CDR3 extends over 15 amino acids. The CDR3 DNA reads as TGTGCCAGCAGGGTCACAGCCTCTGGGGCCAACGTCCTGACTTTC. Protein: CASRVTASGANVLTF. The full variable domain, with the rest looked up from reference TRBV2 and TRBJ2-6, is EPEVTQTPSHQVTQMGQEVILRCVPISNHLYFYWYRQILGQKVEFLVSFYNNEISEKSEIFDDQFSVERPDGSNFTLKIRSTKLEDSAMYFCASRVTASGANVLTFGAGSRLTVL.

Points on this clone: The sample has other DNA sequences that encode this CDR3 too. The chain couples TRBV2 to TRBJ1-5; 7 bases map to TRBD1. The V segment lost 6 bases and the J segment 2 bases; nucleotides outside the gene matches: 4. This CDR3 comprises 14 residues. Germline lookup yields CDR1 SNHLY and CDR2 FYNNEI. The CDR3 spells CASRPDRGNQPQHF. The CDR3 DNA is TGTGCCAGCAGGCCCGACAGGGGCAATCAGCCCCAGCATTTT.

There are a few counts of this clone. This chain connects TRBV7-9 to TRBJ2-7; D not resolved. The V and J ends lost 9 bases and 0 bases respectively, with 15 bases between them. Germline-derived CDR1 and CDR2 are SEHNR and FQNEAQ (reference sequence). This CDR3 region has 14 residues. The CDR3 sequence is CASSAAISSYEQYF. The CDR3, as DNA: TGTGCCAGTTCGGCCGCAATAAGCTCCTACGAGCAGTACTTC.

This clone has a handful of counts. The chain uses TRBV6-5 and TRBJ2-3, with D perhaps assigned TRBD1 or TRBD2 (5 bases each). Per the germline V gene, CDR1 is MNHEY and CDR2 is SVGAGI. The CDR3 is 14 residues long. V was shortened by 5 bases and J by 1 base, with 10 bases between the two germline ends. CDR3 in DNA: TGTGCCAGCAGTGGGGGTATGGGCACAGATACGCAGTATTTT. It codes for CASSGGMGTDTQYF.

This chain joins TRBV13 and TRBJ1-2, with D tentatively TRBD1 (5 bases). CDR1 is PRHDT and CDR2 is FYEKMQ in the germline V gene (reference sequence). This CDR3 region has 14 residues. Between the trimmed V and J ends, which lost 5 bases and 2 bases, there was a span of 12 bases. In nucleotides, the CDR3 is TGTGCCAGCAGCCATGGGACCGAGAACTATGGCTACACCTTC. It codes for CASSHGTENYGYTF.

The chain uses TRBV14 and TRBJ2-1; TRBD1 matches 7 bases. The CDR3 runs 13 residues. Germline V lookup: CDR1 SGHDN, CDR2 FVKESK. Germline trimming cut 0 bases from V and 7 bases from J; bases unmatched to any gene: 0. DNA of the CDR3: TGTGCCAGCAGCCAAGACAGGGGGAATGAGCAGTTCTTC. Translated, it gives CASSQDRGNEQFF.

The CDR3: CASSTPGPGRETQYF. CDR3 nucleotides: TGTGCCAGCAGCACACCGGGGCCGGGGAGAGAGACCCAGTACTTC. The genes are TRBV7-9 and TRBJ2-5; possibly TRBD1 or TRBD2 for D (5 bases each). This CDR3 spans 15 amino acids. Trimming removed 5 bases at V and 4 bases at J, with 17 bases between. The germline gives CDR1 SEHNR, CDR2 FQNEAQ (reference sequence).

The rearrangement uses TRBV14 and TRBJ2-1; D ambiguous. Trimming left V 3 bases short and J 7 bases short, with 7 bases between. The CDR3 is made up of 12 amino acids. Germline V CDR1 and CDR2: SGHDN, FVKESK. The CDR3 protein is CASSQVTNEQFF. The CDR3 region has the DNA TGTGCCAGCAGCCAGGTGACAAATGAGCAGTTCTTC. Full variable domain (remainder filled in from reference TRBV14 and TRBJ2-1): EAGVTQFPSHSVIEKGQTVTLRCDPISGHDNLYWYRRVMGKEIKFLLHFVKESKQDESGMPNNRFLAERTGGTYSTLKVQPAELEDSGVYFCASSQVTNEQFFGPGTRLTVL.

This clone has just a few counts. The V gene is TRBV5-6, the J gene TRBJ1-2, with D unclear. Germline assignment: CDR1 SGHDT and CDR2 YYEEEE. This CDR3 contains 14 residues. V dropped 0 bases and J dropped 4 bases, with 10 bases sitting between them. CDR3 protein: CASSLASILYGYTF. CDR3 DNA sequence: TGTGCCAGCAGCTTGGCGTCGATTCTCTATGGCTACACCTTC.